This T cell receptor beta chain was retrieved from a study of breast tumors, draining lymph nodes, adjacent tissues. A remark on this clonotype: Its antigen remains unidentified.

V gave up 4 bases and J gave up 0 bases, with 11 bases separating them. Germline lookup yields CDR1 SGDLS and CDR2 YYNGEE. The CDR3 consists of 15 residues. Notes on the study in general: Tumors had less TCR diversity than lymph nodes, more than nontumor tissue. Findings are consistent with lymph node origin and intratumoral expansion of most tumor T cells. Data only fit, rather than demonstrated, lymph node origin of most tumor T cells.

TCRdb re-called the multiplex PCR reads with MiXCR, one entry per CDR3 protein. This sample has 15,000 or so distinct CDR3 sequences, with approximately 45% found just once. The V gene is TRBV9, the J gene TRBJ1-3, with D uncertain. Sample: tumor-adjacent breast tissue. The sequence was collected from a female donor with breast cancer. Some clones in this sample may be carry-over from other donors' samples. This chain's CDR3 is CASSWSLRSGNTIYF. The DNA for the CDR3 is TGTGCCAGCAGCTGGAGCTTACGCTCTGGAAACACCATATATTTT.